The TCR beta chain under discussion was sequenced for a study of blood T cells in healthy people across ages. V shed 5 bases, J shed 9 bases, and the junction held 23 bases outside the gene matches. The CDR3 is 18 amino acids. The germline V gene encodes CDR1 SGHTA and CDR2 FQGNSA. A word on this clonotype: Its antigen is still unknown.

A second PCR of 7 to 11 cycles used a sample-barcoded 5' primer and a J-beta primer mix. Tagging of each cDNA molecule was performed by a template-switch adaptor with 12 random nucleotides. Paired-end reads containing CDR3 totaled no fewer than 3 million for each sample. TCRdb independently ran MiXCR on the 5' RACE reads; one entry per CDR3 protein. Of about 1 million distinct CDR3 sequences in the sample, under 55% were seen once. Overall study results and limits: The study found TCR beta diversity correlated strongly with naive T cell percentage.

The rearrangement links TRBV7-2 to TRBJ2-7, with 9 nucleotides matching TRBD2. The sequencing input was blood. The clonotype comes from a woman aged 55-70 years in good health. The chain's CDR3 is CASSLDGWLGSGRSAQYF. CDR3 DNA sequence: TGTGCCAGCAGCCTAGATGGCTGGTTGGGGAGCGGGAGGTCTGCGCAGTACTTC.